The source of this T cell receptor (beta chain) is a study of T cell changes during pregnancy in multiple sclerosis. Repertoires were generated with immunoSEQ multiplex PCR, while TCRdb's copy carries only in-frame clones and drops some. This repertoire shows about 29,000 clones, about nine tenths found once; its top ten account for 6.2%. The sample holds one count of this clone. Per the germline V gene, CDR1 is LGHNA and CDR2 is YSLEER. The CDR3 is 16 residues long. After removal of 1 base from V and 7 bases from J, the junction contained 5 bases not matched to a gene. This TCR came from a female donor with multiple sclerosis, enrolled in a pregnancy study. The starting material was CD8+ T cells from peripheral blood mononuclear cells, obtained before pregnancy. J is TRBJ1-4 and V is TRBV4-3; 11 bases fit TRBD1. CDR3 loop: CASSQVSGTGGEKLFF. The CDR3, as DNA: TGCGCCAGCAGCCAAGTTTCCGGGACAGGGGGTGAAAAACTGTTTTTT.